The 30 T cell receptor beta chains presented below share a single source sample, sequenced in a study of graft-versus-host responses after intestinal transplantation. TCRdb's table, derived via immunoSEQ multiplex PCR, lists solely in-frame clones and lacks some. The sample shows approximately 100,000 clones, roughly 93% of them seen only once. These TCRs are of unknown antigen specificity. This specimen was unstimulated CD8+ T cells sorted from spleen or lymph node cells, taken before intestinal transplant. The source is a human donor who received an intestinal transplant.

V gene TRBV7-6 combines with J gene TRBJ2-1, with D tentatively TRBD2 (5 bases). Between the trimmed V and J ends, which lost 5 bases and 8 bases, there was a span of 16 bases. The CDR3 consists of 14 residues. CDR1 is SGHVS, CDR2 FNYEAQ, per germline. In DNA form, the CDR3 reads TGTGCCAGCAGCGCCACTCAGAGAGGGCATGAGCAGTTCTTC. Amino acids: CASSATQRGHEQFF.

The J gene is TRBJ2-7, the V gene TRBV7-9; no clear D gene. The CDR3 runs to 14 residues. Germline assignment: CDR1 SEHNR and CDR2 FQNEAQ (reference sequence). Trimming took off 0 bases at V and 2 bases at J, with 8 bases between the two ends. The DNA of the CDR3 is TGTGCCAGCAGCTTAGCCCTAGACCCCTACGAGCAGTACTTC. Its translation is CASSLALDPYEQYF. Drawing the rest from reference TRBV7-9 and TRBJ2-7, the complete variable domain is DTGVSQNPRHKITKRGQNVTFRCDPISEHNRLYWYRQTLGQGPEFLTYFQNEAQLEKSRLLSDRFSAERPKGSFSTLEIQRTEQGDSAMYLCASSLALDPYEQYFGPGTRLTVT.

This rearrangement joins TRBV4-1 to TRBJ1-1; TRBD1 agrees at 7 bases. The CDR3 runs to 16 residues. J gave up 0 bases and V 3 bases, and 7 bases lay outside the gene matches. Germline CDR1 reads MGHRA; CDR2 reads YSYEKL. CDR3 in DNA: TGCGCCAGCAGCCAGGGGGTCGGGACAGTGAACACTGAAGCTTTCTTT. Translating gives CASSQGVGTVNTEAFF.

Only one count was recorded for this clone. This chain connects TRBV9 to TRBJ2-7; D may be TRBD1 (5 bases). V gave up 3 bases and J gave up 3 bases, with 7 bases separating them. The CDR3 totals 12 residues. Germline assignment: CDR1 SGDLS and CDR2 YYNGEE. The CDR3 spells CASSGDSYEQYF. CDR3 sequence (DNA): TGTGCCAGCAGCGGAGACAGCTACGAGCAGTACTTC.

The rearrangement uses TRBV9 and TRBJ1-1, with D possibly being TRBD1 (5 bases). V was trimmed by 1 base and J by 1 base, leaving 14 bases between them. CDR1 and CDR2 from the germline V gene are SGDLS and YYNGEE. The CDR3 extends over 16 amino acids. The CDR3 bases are TGTGCCAGCAGCGTAAGGGTTGACGGGGGGAACACTGAAGCTTTCTTT. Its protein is CASSVRVDGGNTEAFF.

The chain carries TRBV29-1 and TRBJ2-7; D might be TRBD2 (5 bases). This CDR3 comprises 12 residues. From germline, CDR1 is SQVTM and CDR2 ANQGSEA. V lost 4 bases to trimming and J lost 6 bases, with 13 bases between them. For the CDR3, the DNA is TGCAGCGTTGTGGTAGCGCCGGGCGAGCAGTACTTC. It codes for CSVVVAPGEQYF.

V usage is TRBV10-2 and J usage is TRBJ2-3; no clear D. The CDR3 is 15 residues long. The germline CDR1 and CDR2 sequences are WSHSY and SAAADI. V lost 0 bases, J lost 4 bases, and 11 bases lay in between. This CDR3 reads CASSESSYPSDTQYF. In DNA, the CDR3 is TGCGCCAGCAGTGAGTCGTCCTATCCTTCAGATACGCAGTATTTT.

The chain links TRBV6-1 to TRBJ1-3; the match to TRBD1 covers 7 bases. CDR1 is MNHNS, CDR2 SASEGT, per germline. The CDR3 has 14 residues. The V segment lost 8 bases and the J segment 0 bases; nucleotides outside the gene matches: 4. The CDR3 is CASPGTVSGNTIYF. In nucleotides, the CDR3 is TGTGCCAGCCCCGGGACAGTCTCTGGAAACACCATATATTTT.

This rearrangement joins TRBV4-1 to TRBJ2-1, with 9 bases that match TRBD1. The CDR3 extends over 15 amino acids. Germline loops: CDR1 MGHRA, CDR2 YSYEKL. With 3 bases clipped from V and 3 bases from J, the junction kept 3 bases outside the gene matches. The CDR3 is CASSQGQGFYNEQFF. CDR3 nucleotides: TGCGCCAGCAGCCAGGGACAGGGCTTCTACAATGAGCAGTTCTTC.

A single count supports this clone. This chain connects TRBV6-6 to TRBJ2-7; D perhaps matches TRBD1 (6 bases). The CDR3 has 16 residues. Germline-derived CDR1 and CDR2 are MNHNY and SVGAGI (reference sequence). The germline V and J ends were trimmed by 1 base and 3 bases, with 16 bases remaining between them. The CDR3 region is CASSYYADRIIYEQYF. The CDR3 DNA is TGTGCCAGCAGTTACTACGCCGACAGGATAATCTACGAGCAGTACTTC.

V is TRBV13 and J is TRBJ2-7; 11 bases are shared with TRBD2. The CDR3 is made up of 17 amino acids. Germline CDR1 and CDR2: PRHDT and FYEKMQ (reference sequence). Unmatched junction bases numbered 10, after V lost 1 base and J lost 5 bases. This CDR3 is CASSLASSLAGEDEQYF. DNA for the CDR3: TGTGCCAGCAGCTTAGCTAGTTCACTAGCGGGGGAAGACGAGCAGTACTTC.

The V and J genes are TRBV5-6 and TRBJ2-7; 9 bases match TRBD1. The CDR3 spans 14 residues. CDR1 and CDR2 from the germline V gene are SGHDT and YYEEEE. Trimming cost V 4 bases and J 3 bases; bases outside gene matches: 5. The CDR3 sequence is CASSPGQGLYEQYF. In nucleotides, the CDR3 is TGTGCCAGCAGCCCGGGACAGGGTCTCTACGAGCAGTACTTC.

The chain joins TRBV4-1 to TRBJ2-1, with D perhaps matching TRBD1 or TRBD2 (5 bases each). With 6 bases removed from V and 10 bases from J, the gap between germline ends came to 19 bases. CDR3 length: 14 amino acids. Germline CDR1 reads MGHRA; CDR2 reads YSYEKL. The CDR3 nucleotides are TGCGCCAGCAGTCCCTTCGGGGACCCTGGAGAGCAGTTCTTC. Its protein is CASSPFGDPGEQFF.

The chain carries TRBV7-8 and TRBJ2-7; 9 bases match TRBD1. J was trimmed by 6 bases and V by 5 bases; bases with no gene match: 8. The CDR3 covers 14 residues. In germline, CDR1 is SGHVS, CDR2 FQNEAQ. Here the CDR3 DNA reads TGTGCCAGCAGCGGCCTCGGGACAGGGACCGAGCAGTACTTC. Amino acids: CASSGLGTGTEQYF.

CDR3 nucleotides: TGTGCCACCAGGGAGGTAGCGGGGAACAATGAGCAGTTCTTC. This codes for CATREVAGNNEQFF. This chain links TRBV15 with TRBJ2-1; 8 bases line up with TRBD2. Germline-derived CDR1 and CDR2 are LNHNV and YYDKDF (reference sequence). This CDR3 comprises 14 residues. V lost 6 bases and J lost 5; bases outside the gene matches: 6.

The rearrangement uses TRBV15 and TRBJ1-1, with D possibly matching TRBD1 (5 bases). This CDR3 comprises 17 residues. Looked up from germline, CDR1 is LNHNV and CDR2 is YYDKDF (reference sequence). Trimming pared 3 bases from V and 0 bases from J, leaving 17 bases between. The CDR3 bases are TGTGCCACCAGCAGGGGCCTCGGGGGGGGAGTGAACACTGAAGCTTTCTTT. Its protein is CATSRGLGGGVNTEAFF.

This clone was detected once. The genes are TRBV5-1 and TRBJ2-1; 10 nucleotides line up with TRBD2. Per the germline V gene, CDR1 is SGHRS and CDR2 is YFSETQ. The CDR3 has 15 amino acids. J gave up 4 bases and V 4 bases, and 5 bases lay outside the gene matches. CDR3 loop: CASSALAGEYNEQFF. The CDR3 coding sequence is TGCGCCAGCAGCGCCCTAGCGGGGGAGTACAATGAGCAGTTCTTC.

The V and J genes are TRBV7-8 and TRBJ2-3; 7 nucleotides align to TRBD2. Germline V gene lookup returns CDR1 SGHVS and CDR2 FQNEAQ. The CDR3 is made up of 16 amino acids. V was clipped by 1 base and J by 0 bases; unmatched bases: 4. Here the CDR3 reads CASSLVRTRSTDTQYF. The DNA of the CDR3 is TGTGCCAGCAGCTTAGTCCGGACTAGAAGCACAGATACGCAGTATTTT.

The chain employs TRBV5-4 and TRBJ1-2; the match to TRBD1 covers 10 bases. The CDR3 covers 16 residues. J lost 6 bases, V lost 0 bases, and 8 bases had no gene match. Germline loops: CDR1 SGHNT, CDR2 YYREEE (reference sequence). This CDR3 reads CASSLVGTGVLNGYTF. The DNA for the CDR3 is TGTGCCAGCAGCTTGGTTGGGACAGGGGTTTTGAATGGCTACACCTTC.

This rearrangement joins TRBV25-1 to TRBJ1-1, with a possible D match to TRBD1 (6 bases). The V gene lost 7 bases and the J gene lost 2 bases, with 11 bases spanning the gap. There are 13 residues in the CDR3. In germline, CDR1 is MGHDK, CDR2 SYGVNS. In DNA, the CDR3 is TGTGCCAGCACCTGGGACACCAACACTGAAGCTTTCTTT. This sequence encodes CASTWDTNTEAFF.

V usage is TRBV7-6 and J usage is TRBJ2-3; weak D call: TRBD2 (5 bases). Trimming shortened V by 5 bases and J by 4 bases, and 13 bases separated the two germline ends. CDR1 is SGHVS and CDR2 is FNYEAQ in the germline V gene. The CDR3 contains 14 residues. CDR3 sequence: CASSPVGRADTQYF. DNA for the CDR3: TGTGCCAGCAGCCCCGTAGGGCGGGCAGATACGCAGTATTTT.

The CDR3 region is CASSQAGTGLSYEQYF. CDR3 coding DNA: TGCGCCAGCAGCCAGGCCGGGACAGGGCTTTCCTACGAGCAGTACTTC. The chain recombines TRBV4-1 with TRBJ2-7; 9 nucleotides match TRBD1. Trimming took 3 bases from V and 1 from J; bases not matched to a gene: 7. This CDR3 is built from 16 residues. Germline V CDR1 and CDR2: MGHRA, YSYEKL.

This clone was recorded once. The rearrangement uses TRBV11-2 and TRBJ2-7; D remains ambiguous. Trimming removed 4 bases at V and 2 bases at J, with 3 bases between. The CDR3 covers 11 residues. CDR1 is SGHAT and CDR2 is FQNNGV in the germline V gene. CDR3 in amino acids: CASSYTYEQYF. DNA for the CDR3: TGTGCCAGCAGCTATACCTACGAGCAGTACTTC.

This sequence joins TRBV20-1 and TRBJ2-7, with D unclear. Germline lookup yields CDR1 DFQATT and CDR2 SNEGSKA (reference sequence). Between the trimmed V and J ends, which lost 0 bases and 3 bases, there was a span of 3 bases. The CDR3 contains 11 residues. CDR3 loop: CSARDNYEQYF. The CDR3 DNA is TGCAGTGCTAGAGATAACTACGAGCAGTACTTC.

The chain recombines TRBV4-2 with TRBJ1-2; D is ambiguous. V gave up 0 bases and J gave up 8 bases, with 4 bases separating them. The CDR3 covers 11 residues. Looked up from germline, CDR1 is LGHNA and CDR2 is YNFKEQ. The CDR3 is CASSQDLGYTF. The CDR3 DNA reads TGTGCCAGCAGCCAAGATCTGGGCTACACCTTC.

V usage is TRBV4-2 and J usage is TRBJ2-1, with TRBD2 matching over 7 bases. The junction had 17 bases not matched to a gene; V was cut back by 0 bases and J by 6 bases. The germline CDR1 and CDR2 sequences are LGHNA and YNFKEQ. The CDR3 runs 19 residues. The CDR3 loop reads CASSQEEIFVASGTNEQFF. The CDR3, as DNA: TGTGCCAGCAGCCAAGAAGAAATTTTTGTGGCTAGCGGTACCAATGAGCAGTTCTTC.

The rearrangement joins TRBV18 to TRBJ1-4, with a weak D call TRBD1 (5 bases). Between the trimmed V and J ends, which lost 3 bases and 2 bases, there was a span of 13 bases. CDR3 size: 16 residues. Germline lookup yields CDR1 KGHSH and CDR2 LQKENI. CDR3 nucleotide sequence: TGTGCCAGCTCACCGGGGGAACACAGCACTAATGAAAAACTGTTTTTT. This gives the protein CASSPGEHSTNEKLFF.

CDR3 loop: CASSQEERGVYEQYF. CDR3 sequence (DNA): TGCGCCAGCAGCCAAGAGGAGCGGGGGGTCTACGAGCAGTACTTC. The chain is built from TRBV4-1 and TRBJ2-7; 9 bases map to TRBD2. The CDR3 covers 15 residues. Losses at the gene ends were 0 bases for V and 3 bases for J; bases not matched to a gene: 3. Germline-derived CDR1 and CDR2 are MGHRA and YSYEKL.

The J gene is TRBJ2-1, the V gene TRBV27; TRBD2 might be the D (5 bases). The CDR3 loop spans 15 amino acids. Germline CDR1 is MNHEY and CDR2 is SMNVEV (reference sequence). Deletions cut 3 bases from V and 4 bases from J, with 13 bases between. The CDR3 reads CASSFGGDMYNEQFF. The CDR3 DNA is TGTGCCAGCAGTTTTGGAGGAGATATGTACAATGAGCAGTTCTTC.

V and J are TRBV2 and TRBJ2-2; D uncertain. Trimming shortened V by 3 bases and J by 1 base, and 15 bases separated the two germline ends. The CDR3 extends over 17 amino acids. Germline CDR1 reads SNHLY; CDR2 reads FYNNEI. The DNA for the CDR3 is TGTGCCAGCAGTGATGCCACCGACTTCGGGAACACCGGGGAGCTGTTTTTT. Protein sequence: CASSDATDFGNTGELFF.